One sample yielded the 20 T cell receptor beta chains listed below, sequenced in a study of PD-L1 blockade in urothelial cancer. The table came from immunoSEQ multiplex PCR; TCRdb's copy has only in-frame clones and leaves some out. The data contain fewer than 40,000 clones, approximately 90% of them singletons. The material sequenced was PBMCs, taken around atezolizumab (anti-PD-L1) treatment. These receptors all come from a man in his 70s with urothelial cancer.

The gene calls are TRBV11-2 and TRBJ2-1; TRBD1 aligns across 8 bases. Germline V gene lookup returns CDR1 SGHAT and CDR2 FQNNGV. The CDR3 length is 14 residues. V shed 5 bases and J 9 bases; nucleotides not matched to a gene: 9. For the CDR3, the DNA is TGTGCCAGCAGCCATTCTAACCAGGGGGCTGAGCAGTTCTTC. It is translated as CASSHSNQGAEQFF.

The chain links TRBV27 to TRBJ1-4; D remains unclear. Deletions cut 7 bases from V and 3 bases from J, with 12 bases between. CDR1 MNHEY and CDR2 SMNVEV come from the germline V gene (reference sequence). The CDR3 is 14 residues long. For the CDR3, the DNA is TGTGCCAGCAAAGGAGAAAGTTCTAATGAAAAACTGTTTTTT. Translating gives CASKGESSNEKLFF.

The CDR3 is CASSYPGQGQSETQYF. The CDR3 coding sequence is TGTGCCAGCAGTTACCCGGGACAGGGGCAGTCAGAGACCCAGTACTTC. V and J are TRBV6-6 and TRBJ2-5; 10 nucleotides match TRBD1. The CDR3 totals 16 residues. Trimming at V came to 2 bases and at J to 4 bases, leaving 7 bases not matched to a gene. CDR1 and CDR2 from the germline V gene are MNHNY and SVGAGI (reference sequence).

V gene TRBV19 combines with J gene TRBJ2-1; D perhaps matches TRBD1 (6 bases). There are 15 residues in the CDR3. Per the germline V gene, CDR1 is LNHDA and CDR2 is SQIVND (reference sequence). Trimming pared 7 bases from V and 4 bases from J, leaving 17 bases between. The CDR3 spells CASKQGHIVYNEQFF. CDR3 DNA: TGTGCCAGTAAACAGGGTCATATTGTTTACAATGAGCAGTTCTTC.

CDR3 coding DNA: TGTGCCAGCAGTTACTCCTGGACAGGGGGCTCAGAAAAACTGTTTTTT. Protein sequence: CASSYSWTGGSEKLFF. This chain links TRBV6-6 with TRBJ1-4; 11 positions match TRBD1. Germline V gene data show CDR1 as MNHNY and CDR2 as SVGAGI (reference sequence). This CDR3 has 16 amino acids. With 0 bases clipped from V and 8 bases from J, the junction kept 5 bases outside the gene matches.

V gene TRBV19 combines with J gene TRBJ2-5, with 7 bases aligning to TRBD2. Unmatched junction bases numbered 8, after V lost 4 bases and J lost 3 bases. From germline, CDR1 is LNHDA and CDR2 SQIVND (reference sequence). The CDR3 sequence is 15 residues long. The CDR3 DNA reads TGTGCCAGTAGTACCGGGGGAGGGCCGAAAGAGACCCAGTACTTC. Translating gives CASSTGGGPKETQYF.

V is TRBV6-1 and J is TRBJ1-2; the match to TRBD1 covers 9 bases. The CDR3 is 14 amino acids. Per the germline V gene, CDR1 is MNHNS and CDR2 is SASEGT. Losses at the gene ends were 6 bases for V and 3 bases for J; bases not matched to a gene: 5. For the CDR3, the DNA is TGTGCCAGCAGGGTTACAGGGGGCGACTATGGCTACACCTTC. Its protein product is CASRVTGGDYGYTF.

This sequence joins TRBV6-6 and TRBJ2-1; 15 bases map to TRBD2. Germline CDR1 and CDR2: MNHNY and SVGAGI (reference sequence). J lost 8 bases, V lost 4 bases, and 6 bases had no gene match. The CDR3 runs to 16 residues. CDR3 sequence (DNA): TGTGCCAGCAGTTGGACTAGCGGGAGGGTTAAGGATGAGCAGTTCTTC. Protein product: CASSWTSGRVKDEQFF.

V and J are TRBV27 and TRBJ2-3; the match to TRBD1 covers 8 bases. The CDR3 consists of 15 residues. Germline V gene lookup returns CDR1 MNHEY and CDR2 SMNVEV (reference sequence). The trim removed 2 bases at V and 4 bases at J, leaving 5 bases unmatched. CDR3 protein: CASSLKQGAADTQYF. The CDR3 DNA sequence: TGTGCCAGCAGTTTAAAGCAGGGGGCGGCAGATACGCAGTATTTT.

The chain joins TRBV27 to TRBJ2-5; no clear D gene. Germline CDR1 reads MNHEY; CDR2 reads SMNVEV (reference sequence). The CDR3 loop spans 11 amino acids. V lost 5 bases and J 2 bases, leaving 3 bases between the germline ends. CDR3 residues: CASSPQETQYF. DNA for the CDR3: TGTGCCAGCAGTCCACAAGAGACCCAGTACTTC.

DNA for the CDR3: TGTGCCAGCAGCCAAGCCGGGACAGGGGTCGGTACGCAGTATTTT. Its translation: CASSQAGTGVGTQYF. The J gene is TRBJ2-3, the V gene TRBV4-2; 10 bases are shared with TRBD1. Per germline, CDR1 LGHNA and CDR2 YNFKEQ. With 1 base clipped from V and 8 bases from J, the junction kept 6 bases outside the gene matches. This CDR3 has 15 amino acids.

The V and J genes are TRBV19 and TRBJ2-2, with D hard to call. Trimming removed 3 bases at V and 5 bases at J, with 13 bases between. The germline gives CDR1 LNHDA, CDR2 SQIVND (reference sequence). This CDR3 is built from 15 residues. The CDR3 bases are TGTGCCAGTAGTATCACTGAATCCGGTACCGGGGAGCTGTTTTTT. Translating it yields CASSITESGTGELFF.

The chain uses TRBV5-4 and TRBJ1-5, with a tentative D call TRBD1 (5 bases). The CDR3 extends over 13 amino acids. Germline V lookup: CDR1 SGHNT, CDR2 YYREEE (reference sequence). V was cut by 9 bases and J by 2 bases, with 12 bases left in between. The CDR3 DNA reads as TGTGCCACGGGATGGGGGGGCAATCAGCCCCAGCATTTT. It is translated as CATGWGGNQPQHF.

The chain has TRBV28 and TRBJ1-2; no firm D call. The CDR3 contains 11 residues. The germline gives CDR1 MDHEN, CDR2 SYDVKM. V was clipped by 5 bases and J by 7 bases, with 8 bases between them. This chain's CDR3 is CASSPLTGYTF. CDR3 bases: TGTGCCAGCAGTCCCCTAACTGGCTACACCTTC.

The rearrangement links TRBV6-1 to TRBJ2-5; D is perhaps TRBD1 (5 bases). The tail of the sequence fits TRBJ2-7 better, so the J call may be wrong. The CDR3 extends over 13 amino acids. Germline V CDR1 and CDR2: MNHNS, SASEGT. In DNA, the CDR3 is TGTGCCAGCAGTTCCACAGGATTCTACGAGCAGTACTTC. Translation gives CASSSTGFYEQYF.

The chain recombines TRBV27 with TRBJ2-7, with TRBD2 identical over 11 bases. The CDR3 consists of 17 residues. Trimming cost V 5 bases and J 6 bases; bases outside gene matches: 15. CDR1 and CDR2 (germline): MNHEY, SMNVEV (reference sequence). The CDR3 region is CASSSPTVAGGPGEQYF. Written as DNA, the CDR3 is TGTGCCAGCAGTAGCCCCACGGTAGCGGGAGGGCCGGGCGAGCAGTACTTC.

The CDR3: CASSETPGYEQYF. In nucleotides, the CDR3 is TGTGCCAGCAGTGAAACCCCGGGTTACGAGCAGTACTTC. The chain carries TRBV6-1 and TRBJ2-7, with D unclear. The V gene's germline CDR1 is MNHNS and CDR2 SASEGT. The CDR3 is made up of 13 amino acids. Trimming shortened V by 2 bases and J by 4 bases, and 9 bases separated the two germline ends.

CDR3 amino acids: CASSFHYSNGQYF. In DNA form, the CDR3 reads TGTGCCAGCAGCTTTCACTACTCAAACGGGCAGTACTTC. The chain recombines TRBV5-5 with TRBJ2-7; D is ambiguous. Trimming stripped 2 bases from V and 9 bases from J, with 15 bases between. The CDR3 has 13 amino acids. Per the germline V gene, CDR1 is SGHKS and CDR2 is YYEKEE (reference sequence).

The genes are TRBV28 and TRBJ2-2, with 7 positions matching TRBD1. Trimming took 7 bases from V and 0 from J; bases not matched to a gene: 5. The germline gives CDR1 MDHEN, CDR2 SYDVKM. The CDR3 consists of 15 residues. The CDR3 protein is CASTRQGSNTGELFF. The CDR3, as DNA: TGTGCCAGCACCCGACAGGGATCGAACACCGGGGAGCTGTTTTTT.

This chain joins TRBV9 and TRBJ2-3, with 9 bases matching TRBD2. Trimming took 3 bases from V and 6 from J; bases not matched to a gene: 5. The CDR3 spans 14 residues. Germline V gene data show CDR1 as SGDLS and CDR2 as YYNGEE. The CDR3 DNA reads as TGTGCCAGCAGCGGACGGACTAGCGTCGATACGCAGTATTTT. Residues: CASSGRTSVDTQYF.